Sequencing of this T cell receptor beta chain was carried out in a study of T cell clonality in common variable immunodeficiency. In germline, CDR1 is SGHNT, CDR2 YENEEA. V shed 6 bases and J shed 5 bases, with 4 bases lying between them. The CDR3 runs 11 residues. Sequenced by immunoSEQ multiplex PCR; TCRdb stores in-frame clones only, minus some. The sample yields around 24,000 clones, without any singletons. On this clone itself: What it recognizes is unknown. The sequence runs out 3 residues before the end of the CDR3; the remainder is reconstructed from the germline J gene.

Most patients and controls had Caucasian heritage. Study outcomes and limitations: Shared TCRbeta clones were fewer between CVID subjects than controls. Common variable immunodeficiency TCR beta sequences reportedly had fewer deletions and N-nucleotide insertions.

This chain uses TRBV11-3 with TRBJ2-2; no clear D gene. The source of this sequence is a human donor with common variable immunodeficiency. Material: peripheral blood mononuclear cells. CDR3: CASSRTGELFF. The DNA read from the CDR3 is TGTGCCAGCAGTCGGACCGGGGAG.